One sample yielded the 21 T cell receptor beta chains listed below, sequenced in a study of T cells after yellow fever vaccination. TCRdb reprocessed the 5' RACE reads via MiXCR and lists one record per CDR3 protein. The sample lists roughly 240,000 distinct CDR3 sequences, 6% to 8% occurring once. This specimen was CD4+ T cells sorted from PBMCs, taken on the day of the yellow fever booster vaccination. The receptors come from a man between 25 and 39 years old who received the YFV17D yellow fever vaccine.

This clonotype was counted a few times. The rearrangement links TRBV18 to TRBJ2-5, with unresolved D. This CDR3 is 14 amino acids long. Trimming took 1 base from V and 2 from J, leaving 8 bases between them. Germline assignment: CDR1 KGHSH and CDR2 LQKENI. CDR3 DNA sequence: TGTGCCAGCTCACCACGGGTGCTGCAAGAGACCCAGTACTTC. Amino acids: CASSPRVLQETQYF.

At least ten counts were recorded for this clonotype. The gene calls are TRBV24-1 and TRBJ2-7; the match to TRBD1 covers 9 bases. The germline V gene has CDR1 KGHDR and CDR2 SFDVKD. The CDR3 is 15 amino acids. V was pared by 4 bases and J by 4 bases, with 7 bases of the junction left unmatched. CDR3: CATSDPGQGGYEQYF. DNA for the CDR3: TGTGCCACCAGTGACCCGGGACAGGGAGGGTACGAGCAGTACTTC.

The table lists this clonotype with a few counts. This chain links TRBV6-1 with TRBJ2-1, with 9 bases lining up with TRBD1. CDR1 and CDR2 from the germline V gene are MNHNS and SASEGT. The V gene end was trimmed by 6 bases and the J gene end by 5 bases; junction bases not matched to a gene: 8. The CDR3 runs to 15 residues. CDR3 residues: CASRRPGQGHNEQFF. The CDR3 DNA reads as TGTGCCAGCAGACGACCGGGACAGGGTCACAATGAGCAGTTCTTC.

The chain uses TRBV6-5 and TRBJ2-7; D may correspond to TRBD1 or TRBD2 (5 bases each). Germline CDR1 and CDR2: MNHEY and SVGAGI. The V and J ends lost 2 bases and 3 bases respectively, with 14 bases between them. The CDR3 extends over 15 amino acids. CDR3 protein: CASSYRGRAFYEQYF. CDR3 nucleotides: TGTGCCAGCAGTTACCGGGGCAGGGCTTTCTACGAGCAGTACTTC.

The table lists this clonotype with a few counts. This chain joins TRBV14 and TRBJ1-2, with 7 bases lining up with TRBD1. Per germline, CDR1 SGHDN and CDR2 FVKESK. Losses at the gene ends were 1 base for V and 7 bases for J; bases not matched to a gene: 6. The CDR3 runs 14 residues. This CDR3 reads CASSQVVTGIGYTF. CDR3 DNA sequence: TGTGCCAGCAGCCAAGTTGTGACAGGGATTGGCTACACCTTC.

This clonotype has a count of ten or more. The chain is built from TRBV6-5 and TRBJ2-5; 7 nucleotides agree with TRBD1. The CDR3 is made up of 15 amino acids. The V and J ends lost 3 bases and 5 bases, in that order; junction bases with no gene match: 9. Germline CDR1 is MNHEY and CDR2 is SVGAGI. Here the CDR3 reads CASSYIGGFEETQYF. DNA for the CDR3: TGTGCCAGCAGTTATATAGGGGGCTTTGAGGAGACCCAGTACTTC.

This clonotype was found many times. The V and J genes are TRBV10-3 and TRBJ1-6; D remains ambiguous. Trimming shortened V by 4 bases and J by 5 bases, and 12 bases separated the two germline ends. This CDR3 comprises 15 residues. CDR1 and CDR2 from the germline V gene are ENHRY and SYGVKD. CDR3 nucleotide sequence: TGTGCCATCAGTGCGATAGGGCGAAATAATTCACCCCTCCACTTT. It yields the protein CAISAIGRNNSPLHF.

This clonotype has more than one count but fewer than ten. This chain joins TRBV9 and TRBJ2-3; no firm D call. V dropped 4 bases and J dropped 1 base, with 10 bases sitting between them. CDR3 length: 14 amino acids. CDR1 is SGDLS and CDR2 is YYNGEE in the germline V gene. The CDR3 here is CASSPRDGTDTQYF. The DNA for the CDR3 is TGTGCCAGCAGCCCTCGTGACGGCACAGATACGCAGTATTTT.

This clonotype was counted once. This chain uses TRBV7-2 with TRBJ2-1; a weak D match, TRBD2 (6 bases). The germline V and J ends were trimmed by 4 bases and 10 bases, with 23 bases remaining between them. The CDR3 extends over 16 amino acids. Germline-derived CDR1 and CDR2 are SGHTA and FQGNSA. The CDR3 protein is CASSSPRGGYPPEQFF. In DNA form, the CDR3 reads TGTGCCAGCAGCTCCCCGCGGGGCGGGTACCCCCCCGAGCAGTTCTTC.

This clonotype was seen a few times. The J gene is TRBJ1-2, the V gene TRBV5-5; possibly TRBD1 for D (5 bases). This CDR3 region has 14 residues. Between the trimmed V and J ends, which lost 4 bases and 8 bases, there was a span of 18 bases. Per the germline V gene, CDR1 is SGHKS and CDR2 is YYEKEE (reference sequence). The CDR3, as DNA: TGTGCCAGCAGCACCGACAGAAGCCCGGCAGGCTACACCTTC. This translates into CASSTDRSPAGYTF. The full variable domain, its missing parts supplied by reference TRBV5-5 and TRBJ1-2, is DAGVTQSPTHLIKTRGQQVTLRCSPISGHKSVSWYQQVLGQGPQFIFQYYEKEERGRGNFPDRFSARQFPNYSSELNVNALLLGDSALYLCASSTDRSPAGYTFGSGTRLTVV.

The gene calls are TRBV6-5 and TRBJ2-7; possibly TRBD2 for D (5 bases). V was shortened by 2 bases and J by 0 bases, with 14 bases between the two germline ends. The CDR3 contains 16 residues. In germline, CDR1 is MNHEY, CDR2 SVGAGI. This CDR3 reads CASSYDGGKSSYEQYF. In nucleotides, the CDR3 is TGTGCCAGCAGTTACGACGGAGGCAAGAGCTCCTACGAGCAGTACTTC.

This clonotype has only a few counts. The chain uses TRBV11-2 and TRBJ2-7; 8 bases fit TRBD2. V was clipped by 5 bases and J by 3 bases; unmatched bases: 6. Per germline, CDR1 SGHAT and CDR2 FQNNGV. There are 14 residues in the CDR3. This CDR3 is CASSQRERNYEQYF. The CDR3 DNA reads as TGTGCCAGCAGCCAGCGGGAGAGGAACTACGAGCAGTACTTC.

This clonotype has a handful of counts. The rearrangement joins TRBV7-9 to TRBJ1-1; D is uncertain. This CDR3 has 12 residues. From germline, CDR1 is SEHNR and CDR2 FQNEAQ (reference sequence). Trimming removed 4 bases from V and 4 bases from J, with 7 bases in between. The CDR3, as DNA: TGTGCCAGCAGCTCCTCCAGCACTGAAGCTTTCTTT. Amino acids: CASSSSSTEAFF. Supplemented by reference TRBV7-9 and TRBJ1-1, the full variable domain reads DTGVSQNPRHKITKRGQNVTFRCDPISEHNRLYWYRQTLGQGPEFLTYFQNEAQLEKSRLLSDRFSAERPKGSFSTLEIQRTEQGDSAMYLCASSSSSTEAFFGQGTRLTVV.

V is TRBV5-5 and J is TRBJ2-7; 7 positions match TRBD1. The CDR3 runs 15 residues. The trim removed 3 bases at V and 0 bases at J, leaving 6 bases unmatched. Germline values: CDR1 SGHKS, CDR2 YYEKEE (reference sequence). The CDR3 nucleotides read TGTGCCAGCAGCTCATCGACAGGGAGCTCCTACGAGCAGTACTTC. This sequence encodes CASSSSTGSSYEQYF. Full variable domain (rest looked up from reference TRBV5-5 and TRBJ2-7): DAGVTQSPTHLIKTRGQQVTLRCSPISGHKSVSWYQQVLGQGPQFIFQYYEKEERGRGNFPDRFSARQFPNYSSELNVNALLLGDSALYLCASSSSTGSSYEQYFGPGTRLTVT.

Points on this clonotype: One junction end does not reproduce the germline sequence, and a read error may be involved. This chain connects TRBV4-3 to TRBJ2-6, with D tentatively TRBD1 or TRBD2 (5 bases each). The germline CDR1 and CDR2 sequences are LGHNA and YSLEER. The CDR3 contains 17 residues. CDR3 residues: CASSQDPGVDGANVLTF. The CDR3 nucleotides read TGCGCCAGCAGCCAAGACCCTGGGGTGGACGGGGCTAACGTCCTGACTTTC.

CDR3 DNA sequence: TGTGCCAGCAGCTTGGCCGCGGGAAGCGTCAATCAGCCCCAGCATTTT. It specifies CASSLAAGSVNQPQHF. The rearrangement joins TRBV5-5 to TRBJ1-5; D is ambiguous. The V end lost 0 bases, the J end lost 3 bases, and 13 bases lay between the germline ends. Germline V gene sequence: CDR1 SGHKS, CDR2 YYEKEE (reference sequence). The CDR3 runs 16 residues.

This clonotype was seen more than once but under ten times. The rearrangement joins TRBV7-2 to TRBJ2-1, with 7 bases fitting TRBD2. V shed 5 bases and J 5 bases; nucleotides not matched to a gene: 12. From germline, CDR1 is SGHTA and CDR2 FQGNSA. The length of the CDR3 is 16 residues. CDR3 protein: CASSPGGGGANNEQFF. Written as DNA, the CDR3 is TGTGCCAGCAGCCCGGGGGGAGGCGGAGCGAACAATGAGCAGTTCTTC.

A note on this clonotype: Being one base from a much bigger clone, this may be a read error. This chain uses TRBV20-1 with TRBJ2-1; 8 bases map to TRBD2. Germline assignment: CDR1 DFQATT and CDR2 SNEGSKA (reference sequence). CDR3 length: 11 amino acids. The CDR3 protein is CNSGSGTEQFF. The CDR3 coding sequence is TGCAACAGCGGGAGTGGGACTGAGCAGTTCTTC.

Only a few counts were recorded for this clonotype. This chain links TRBV6-2 or TRBV6-3 with TRBJ2-5, with TRBD2 matching over 7 bases. Germline-derived CDR1 and CDR2 are MNHEY and SVGEGT. V was clipped by 2 bases and J by 6 bases; unmatched bases: 9. There are 15 residues in the CDR3. The CDR3 region is CASSYDAGTKKTQYF. CDR3 nucleotide sequence: TGTGCCAGCAGTTACGATGCCGGGACTAAGAAGACCCAGTACTTC.

This clonotype was counted ten times or more. The chain couples TRBV18 to TRBJ2-5; weak D call: TRBD1 (5 bases). The germline V gene encodes CDR1 KGHSH and CDR2 LQKENI. The CDR3 is made up of 13 amino acids. Trimming removed 3 bases from V and 9 bases from J, with 14 bases in between. The CDR3 DNA sequence: TGTGCCAGCTCACCGGGCTCCGAAGGGGCCCAGTACTTC. It specifies CASSPGSEGAQYF.

At least ten counts were recorded for this clonotype. The chain joins TRBV11-2 to TRBJ2-7, with TRBD2 matching over 7 bases. The J segment lost 4 bases and the V segment lost 5 bases, leaving 11 bases of the junction unmatched. Germline V gene lookup returns CDR1 SGHAT and CDR2 FQNNGV. The CDR3 loop spans 15 amino acids. CDR3 DNA: TGTGCCAGCAGCGCATCCGGGACTACCTCATACGAGCAGTACTTC. Translated, it gives CASSASGTTSYEQYF.